This TCR beta chain was sequenced during a study of OX40 agonist ivuxolimab in advanced cancers. Looking at the study overall: Ivuxolimab was an agonistic, fully human IgG2 monoclonal antibody directed against OX40 (CD134), a costimulatory receptor. The dose-escalation cohort was 80% to 90% male with a mean age of about 60 years, ranging from roughly 23 to 90. Of the approximately 54 dose-escalation patients, hepatocellular carcinoma was present in approximately 20, melanoma in around 15, renal cell carcinoma in 9 and head and neck cancer in 9. Peripheral TCRbeta sequencing aimed to test whether ivuxolimab altered TCR sequence diversity and caused clonal T-cell expansion. The monotherapy dose-escalation portion (N ≈ 57 patients) of the phase I ivuxolimab trial is reported in the paper. Intravenous ivuxolimab was administered to patients every 2 weeks at six dose levels: 0.01, 0.1, 0.3, 1.5, 3 and 10 mg/kg. Three dose-escalation patients achieved partial responses, one with hepatocellular carcinoma and two with cutaneous melanoma. Patients were allowed to have had prior anti-PD-1, anti-PD-L1 or anti-CTLA-4 therapy, and 40% to 45% of the dose-escalation patients had been treated with checkpoint inhibitors.

As to this clone: Its binding antigen is unknown. No base-level quality is on record; no much larger clone is a single base apart.

To sequence the TCRbeta CDR3 region, genomic DNA was isolated from the sorted cells. The immunoSEQ Assay was used for sequencing of TCRbeta CDR3 regions. Not all clones reach the TCRdb copy of this immuneACCESS table, which keeps in-frame sequences only. Checked studies attribute under half of the gap to unresolved V genes and leave the rest unexplained. This sample comprises approximately 25,000 clones, about nine tenths of them detected only once. About 46% of the sample is taken by the ten largest. Here is what the overall study found, with its caveats: At doses of 0.1 to 3.0 mg/kg, clonal expansion of both CD4+ and CD8+ blood T cells was observed from baseline to week 6. After ivuxolimab, expanded clones were on average more numerous among CD8+ T cells than among CD4+ T cells. The antigen specificity of the clonally expanded peripheral T cells was not determined. Partial responders in the 0.1-3.0 mg/kg groups had among the lowest normalized peripheral clonal expansion, especially among CD8+ T cells. Low levels of normalized T-cell clonal expansion were also seen in some patients who did not respond.

The trial excluded patients who had a history of autoimmune disease or who were on systemic immunosuppression. Peripheral blood for TCR sequencing was collected from all dose cohorts at baseline, on cycle 4 day 1, and on cycle 7 day 1. Samples came from an open-label, multicenter, first-in-human phase I dose-escalation trial of ivuxolimab. Adults with locally advanced or metastatic melanoma, renal cell carcinoma, hepatocellular carcinoma or head and neck squamous cell carcinoma were enrolled in the trial. Before TCR sequencing, CD4+ T cells and CD8+ T cells were sorted from peripheral blood as separate populations. The germline V gene (reference sequence) sets CDR1 to SEHNR and CDR2 to FQNEAQ. Trimming removed 4 bases from V and 11 bases from J; the gene matches leave 11 bases unexplained. Measured from the cysteine to the phenylalanine, the CDR3 is 15 residues long. The retained sequence is limited to the CDR3, 45 bases, with the frame set at the first base.

The material sequenced was CD4+ or CD8+ T cells sorted from blood, taken in a trial of the OX40 agonist ivuxolimab. The receptor chain draws on TRBV7-9 and TRBJ2-5; 12 of the junction bases match TRBD2. The TCR comes from an adult with an advanced solid tumor such as melanoma, head and neck, liver or kidney cancer. The bases are TGTGCCAGCAGCTCCCGGTGGACTAGCGGGGCACTGCAGTACTTC. Its amino acids are CASSSRWTSGALQYF.